This TCR beta chain was captured in a study of cytomegalovirus exposure and HLA in healthy donors. General study findings and limits: Most TCR sequences were uncommon, yet certain public TCRs appeared in many donors. Listed as cytomegalovirus-associated were 150 or so TCR beta chains. A few chains linked to CMV were shown in vitro to be specific for CMV antigens. Cytomegalovirus status was reportedly diagnosed by the classifier with high specificity and sensitivity.

Worth noting for this clone: What it recognizes is unknown.

V lost 6 bases to trimming and J lost 3 bases; unmatched junction nucleotides: 10. CDR1 and CDR2 (germline): MNHEY, SVGAGI. The CDR3 runs to 15 residues. Assay: immunoSEQ multiplex PCR; the TCRdb copy retains only in-frame clones and omits some. The table lists about 130,000 clones, around 90% of them singletons. The origin of this receptor is a woman aged 18-29 years in good health and CMV-seronegative. The chain combines TRBV6-5 with TRBJ2-7; 8 bases agree with TRBD2. The sequencing sample was made of PBMCs. The DNA of the CDR3 is TGTGCCAGCAGCCCTGGGGGCGGGAGGATCTACGAGCAGTACTTC. Its protein is CASSPGGGRIYEQYF.